The clone carrying this TCR beta chain was counted many times. The antigen is undetermined. Using its own MiXCR run on the 5' RACE reads, TCRdb lists one record per CDR3 protein. The profile shows tens of thousands of distinct CDR3 sequences, roughly 2.6% of them singletons. This entry is derived from a study of neurological immune-mediated disorders. Between the trimmed V and J ends, which lost 4 bases and 11 bases, there was a span of 11 bases. In germline, CDR1 is MNHEY, CDR2 SMNVEV (reference sequence). The CDR3 spans 12 residues. Points from the study as a whole: The greatest TCR clonal expansion appeared in HTLV-1-associated myelopathy and the smallest, falling below healthy controls, in multiple sclerosis.

This receptor was taken from a woman between 25 and 40 years old with multiple sclerosis. This chain links TRBV27 with TRBJ1-4; no clear D gene. Sequenced sample: PBMCs. The CDR3 sequence is CASSSRGKKLFF. CDR3 DNA sequence: TGTGCCAGCAGTTCGCGAGGGAAGAAACTGTTTTTT.